What follows are 31 T cell receptor beta chains derived from one specimen sequenced in a study of blood T cells in healthy people across ages. The use of a sample-barcoded 5' primer and a J-beta primer mix characterized a second PCR of about 6 to 12 cycles. Using its own MiXCR run on the 5' RACE reads, TCRdb lists one record per CDR3 protein. The table includes 1.5 million to 2 million distinct CDR3 sequences, around 50% detected once. The sequenced material came from blood. The source of these receptors is a woman aged 40 to 50 in good health.

This chain joins TRBV4-3 and TRBJ2-3, with TRBD2 matching over 7 bases. The CDR3 spans 17 residues. The junction had 13 bases not matched to a gene; V was cut back by 3 bases and J by 4 bases. Germline values: CDR1 LGHNA, CDR2 YSLEER. CDR3 nucleotides: TGCGCCAGCAGCCAGGCCGCGACAGCGGGGAGCGCAGATACGCAGTATTTT. Its protein product is CASSQAATAGSADTQYF.

The chain employs TRBV4-3 and TRBJ1-4, with TRBD1 as a possible D gene (6 bases). The V gene's germline CDR1 is LGHNA and CDR2 YSLEER. The CDR3 consists of 18 residues. V lost 0 bases and J lost 0, with 14 bases in between. CDR3 nucleotides: TGCGCCAGCAGCCAAGATTGGGACCGACAGGCAACTAATGAAAAACTGTTTTTT. It codes for CASSQDWDRQATNEKLFF.

This sequence joins TRBV29-1 and TRBJ1-1; no clear D. CDR1 and CDR2 from the germline V gene are SQVTM and ANQGSEA. V lost 4 bases and J lost 6, with 9 bases in between. This CDR3 spans 11 amino acids. The CDR3 DNA reads TGCAGCGTTGTCGGTCCCGCTGAAGCTTTCTTT. It specifies CSVVGPAEAFF.

In its sample, this clonotype was seen a few times. V is TRBV25-1 and J is TRBJ1-4; 7 positions agree with TRBD1. Trimming cost V 2 bases and J 10 bases; bases outside gene matches: 13. CDR3 length: 16 amino acids. Germline loops: CDR1 MGHDK, CDR2 SYGVNS. CDR3 sequence reads: CASSEERGGREGKLFF. For the CDR3, the DNA is TGTGCCAGCAGTGAAGAGCGAGGGGGCAGGGAAGGAAAACTGTTTTTT.

This clonotype has only a few counts. V gene TRBV21-1 combines with J gene TRBJ2-3; whether TRBD1, the table's D call, matches the DNA was not checked. TRBV21-1 is an annotated pseudogene. The CDR3 contains 17 residues. CDR3 nucleotides: TGTGCCAGCAGCAAAGTTTCTAAGGACAGGTACACAGATACGCAGTATTTT. Protein sequence: CASSKVSKDRYTDTQYF.

V gene TRBV9 combines with J gene TRBJ2-5; the D gene is possibly TRBD1 (6 bases). The V end was cut by 5 bases, the J end by 5 bases, with 16 bases between. This CDR3 spans 14 amino acids. CDR1 and CDR2 (germline): SGDLS, YYNGEE. The chain's CDR3 is CASRRGTGTETQYF. CDR3 bases: TGTGCCAGCAGGAGGGGTACAGGGACCGAGACCCAGTACTTC.

This rearrangement joins TRBV9 to TRBJ1-1; 9 bases match TRBD1. This CDR3 has 17 amino acids. The germline gives CDR1 SGDLS, CDR2 YYNGEE. Trimming cost V 4 bases and J 3 bases; bases outside gene matches: 13. CDR3 DNA sequence: TGTGCCAGCAGCCCATACCCACTTCGGGACAGGGACACTGAAGCTTTCTTT. Protein sequence: CASSPYPLRDRDTEAFF.

The rearrangement uses TRBV2 and TRBJ2-3; D unresolved. V was pared by 6 bases and J by 5 bases, with 12 bases between. Germline-derived CDR1 and CDR2 are SNHLY and FYNNEI. The CDR3 loop spans 13 amino acids. The CDR3 bases are TGTGCCAGCAGAGGCCGCCCCGAAGATACGCAGTATTTT. Translated, it gives CASRGRPEDTQYF.

This rearrangement joins TRBV7-2 to TRBJ1-2; D possibly corresponds to TRBD1 (5 bases). V was trimmed by 4 bases and J by 2 bases, leaving 14 bases between them. Germline V gene data show CDR1 as SGHTA and CDR2 as FQGNSA. The CDR3 sequence is 15 residues long. The DNA for the CDR3 is TGTGCCAGCAGCTCGCGGGGGGAGTCCAACTATGGCTACACCTTC. Translated: CASSSRGESNYGYTF.

The chain links TRBV14 to TRBJ1-4; possibly TRBD1 for D (5 bases). The length of the CDR3 is 16 residues. Germline CDR1 reads SGHDN; CDR2 reads FVKESK. V gave up 3 bases and J gave up 7 bases, with 18 bases separating them. Here the CDR3 DNA reads TGTGCCAGCAGCCAGCACCAGGGCCCCACGAGTGAAAAACTGTTTTTT. Translated, it gives CASSQHQGPTSEKLFF. The complete variable domain, with remaining parts taken from reference TRBV14 and TRBJ1-4, reads EAGVTQFPSHSVIEKGQTVTLRCDPISGHDNLYWYRRVMGKEIKFLLHFVKESKQDESGMPNNRFLAERTGGTYSTLKVQPAELEDSGVYFCASSQHQGPTSEKLFFGSGTQLSVL.

This clonotype occurred a few times. The chain uses TRBV24-1 and TRBJ2-4, with 7 nucleotides matching TRBD1. CDR1 is KGHDR, CDR2 SFDVKD, per germline. The CDR3 consists of 13 residues. The J segment lost 8 bases and the V segment lost 1 base, leaving 1 base of the junction unmatched. The DNA of the CDR3 is TGTGCCACCAGTGATTTCCAGGGGGACATTCAGTACTTC. This codes for CATSDFQGDIQYF.

The sample holds a few counts of this clonotype. J is TRBJ2-4 and V is TRBV6-2 or TRBV6-3, with 7 bases lining up with TRBD1. The assigned J gene may be wrong: the sequence end matches TRBJ2-7 better. Germline CDR1 and CDR2: MNHEY and SVGEGT. CDR3 size: 15 residues. The CDR3 here is CASRPRVGGLGEQYF. The CDR3 DNA sequence: TGTGCCAGCCGCCCAAGGGTAGGGGGCTTGGGCGAGCAGTACTTC.

The J gene is TRBJ2-3, the V gene TRBV10-3; 10 bases align to TRBD2. This CDR3 is 12 amino acids long. Germline CDR1 is ENHRY and CDR2 is SYGVKD. The junction had 1 base not matched to a gene; V was cut back by 8 bases and J by 5 bases. The CDR3 DNA follows: TGTGCCATCGGGACTAGCGTAGATACGCAGTATTTT. Its protein product is CAIGTSVDTQYF.

The chain uses TRBV18 and TRBJ2-3, with 10 bases matching TRBD2. Germline CDR1 KGHSH, CDR2 LQKENI. Unmatched junction bases numbered 10, after V lost 5 bases and J lost 2 bases. The CDR3 is 17 amino acids. The CDR3 nucleotides read TGTGCCAGCTCATCCGTTGGACTAGCGGTTCTCACAGATACGCAGTATTTT. Its protein product is CASSSVGLAVLTDTQYF.

V and J are TRBV29-1 and TRBJ2-7, with a possible D match to TRBD1 (5 bases). This CDR3 is built from 13 residues. V was clipped by 1 base and J by 4 bases, with 11 bases between them. Germline V gene data show CDR1 as SQVTM and CDR2 as ANQGSEA. CDR3 in DNA: TGCAGCGTTGAAGGTTTTGCAGGGTACGAGCAGTACTTC. Protein sequence: CSVEGFAGYEQYF.

The J gene is TRBJ2-1, the V gene TRBV12-3 or TRBV12-4; TRBD2 might be the D (6 bases). V lost 2 bases to trimming and J lost 4 bases, with 18 bases between them. The CDR3 totals 17 residues. The CDR3 reads CASSLPPWETRYNEQFF. The CDR3, as DNA: TGTGCCAGCAGTTTACCTCCCTGGGAGACTAGGTACAATGAGCAGTTCTTC.

There are a few counts of this clonotype. V gene TRBV24-1 combines with J gene TRBJ2-1, with D perhaps TRBD1 (6 bases). The V and J ends lost 5 bases and 5 bases respectively, with 12 bases between them. Germline V gene lookup returns CDR1 KGHDR and CDR2 SFDVKD. The CDR3 runs 14 residues. In DNA form, the CDR3 reads TGTGCCACCAGTGGCAGGGGCAGTCACAATGAGCAGTTCTTC. Protein sequence: CATSGRGSHNEQFF.

The gene calls are TRBV20-1 and TRBJ2-1; D gene uncertain. In germline, CDR1 is DFQATT, CDR2 SNEGSKA (reference sequence). This CDR3 spans 13 amino acids. Trimming stripped 0 bases from V and 6 bases from J, with 9 bases between. The CDR3 DNA reads TGCAGTGCTAGAGACCTTGTTTCCAATGAGCAGTTCTTC. Its protein is CSARDLVSNEQFF.

J is TRBJ2-7 and V is TRBV5-1; no clear D. This CDR3 is 16 amino acids long. The V gene lost 4 bases and the J gene lost 4 bases, with 21 bases spanning the gap. The V gene's germline CDR1 is SGHRS and CDR2 YFSETQ. The CDR3 DNA is TGCGCCAGCAGCCCCACGTCGAATGCGTACCTTTACGAGCAGTACTTC. This translates into CASSPTSNAYLYEQYF.

V and J are TRBV4-2 and TRBJ2-1; 7 nucleotides align to TRBD2. The junction had 8 bases not matched to a gene; V was cut back by 4 bases and J by 2 bases. CDR1 is LGHNA, CDR2 YNFKEQ, per germline. The CDR3 is 16 amino acids. The CDR3 DNA reads as TGTGCCAGCAGCCCAGGCGGGAGCGGGACCTACAATGAGCAGTTCTTC. Encoded protein: CASSPGGSGTYNEQFF.

V usage is TRBV20-1 and J usage is TRBJ2-3; tentative D call: TRBD2 (6 bases). Germline V gene lookup returns CDR1 DFQATT and CDR2 SNEGSKA (reference sequence). CDR3 length: 15 residues. Between the trimmed V and J ends, which lost 0 bases and 2 bases, there was a span of 12 bases. The CDR3 sequence is CSARDLLANTDTQYF. The DNA for the CDR3 is TGCAGTGCTAGAGATCTACTAGCTAACACAGATACGCAGTATTTT.

This clonotype has just one count. The V gene is TRBV7-2, the J gene TRBJ2-1; D is undetermined. The CDR3 is 12 residues long. V lost 1 base and J lost 14, with 12 bases in between. The V gene's germline CDR1 is SGHTA and CDR2 FQGNSA. CDR3 sequence: CASSLDGTMEFF. CDR3 sequence (DNA): TGTGCCAGCAGCTTAGACGGCACTATGGAGTTCTTC.

In its sample, this clonotype was seen once. The V call is TRBV15, the J call TRBJ1-5; 7 nucleotides match TRBD1. CDR3 length equals 13 residues. The germline V gene has CDR1 LNHNV and CDR2 YYDKDF (reference sequence). V shed 5 bases, J shed 6 bases, and the junction held 4 bases outside the gene matches. This chain's CDR3 is CATSQGGGQPQHF. As DNA, the CDR3 is TGTGCCACCAGCCAGGGGGGTGGTCAGCCCCAGCATTTT.

V usage is TRBV7-2 and J usage is TRBJ2-4; D may correspond to TRBD1 or TRBD2 (5 bases each). The CDR3 runs 13 residues. Germline values: CDR1 SGHTA, CDR2 FQGNSA. V dropped 3 bases and J dropped 6 bases, with 9 bases sitting between them. In DNA form, the CDR3 reads TGTGCCAGCAGCTTCTCGAGGGGAAACATTCAGTACTTC. It is translated as CASSFSRGNIQYF. Full variable domain (outside the CDR3, taken from reference TRBV7-2 and TRBJ2-4): GAGVSQSPSNKVTEKGKDVELRCDPISGHTALYWYRQSLGQGLEFLIYFQGNSAPDKSGLPSDRFSAERTGGSVSTLTIQRTQQEDSAVYLCASSFSRGNIQYFGAGTRLSVL.

The chain links TRBV27 to TRBJ2-3; 10 positions agree with TRBD2. Germline V CDR1 and CDR2: MNHEY, SMNVEV (reference sequence). The CDR3 loop spans 15 amino acids. Trimming cost V 10 bases and J 1 base; bases outside gene matches: 8. CDR3 DNA sequence: TGTGCCACGGTGGGGCTAGCGGGGGGCACAGATACGCAGTATTTT. This codes for CATVGLAGGTDTQYF.

The rearrangement uses TRBV6-2 or TRBV6-3 and TRBJ2-5; no definite D call. Trimming stripped 8 bases from V and 1 base from J, with 8 bases between. The germline gives CDR1 MNHEY, CDR2 SVGEGT. The CDR3 is 12 residues long. CDR3 bases: TGTGCCAGCGCAGCGATCCAAGAGACCCAGTACTTC. It encodes CASAAIQETQYF.

A few counts support this clonotype. This chain links TRBV3-1 with TRBJ1-6, with D possibly being TRBD1 (5 bases). CDR3 length: 13 residues. Trimming pared 6 bases from V and 10 bases from J, leaving 13 bases between. Germline lookup yields CDR1 LGHDT and CDR2 YNNKEL (reference sequence). CDR3 protein: CASSGQGLSPLHF. Here the CDR3 DNA reads TGTGCCAGCAGTGGGCAGGGTCTATCACCCCTCCACTTT. Full variable domain (rest looked up from reference TRBV3-1 and TRBJ1-6): DTAVSQTPKYLVTQMGNDKSIKCEQNLGHDTMYWYKQDSKKFLKIMFSYNNKELIINETVPNRFSPKSPDKAHLNLHINSLELGDSAVYFCASSGQGLSPLHFGNGTRLTVT.

This clonotype has just a few counts. CDR3 in amino acids: CASSSASGVQGEQFF. The CDR3 nucleotides read TGTGCCAGCAGCTCCGCTAGCGGGGTTCAGGGTGAGCAGTTCTTC. The gene calls are TRBV12-3 or TRBV12-4 and TRBJ2-1, with 9 bases aligning to TRBD2. Losses at the gene ends were 6 bases for V and 9 bases for J; bases not matched to a gene: 12. The CDR3 is 15 amino acids.

A note on this clonotype: The junction departs from germline at one end; a sequencing error may be responsible. This chain joins TRBV6-4 and TRBJ1-2; D is unclear. The germline CDR1 and CDR2 sequences are MRHNA and SNTAGT. This CDR3 spans 11 amino acids. CDR3 nucleotide sequence: TGTGCCGGCAGTGACGAGATTGGCTACACCTTC. This encodes CAGSDEIGYTF.

V usage is TRBV28 and J usage is TRBJ1-2; no definite D call. Germline V gives CDR1 MDHEN, CDR2 SYDVKM. The V end was cut by 2 bases, the J end by 4 bases, with 14 bases between. This CDR3 region has 15 residues. CDR3 coding DNA: TGTGCCAGCAGTTTAGATTTTACGGCCCCCTATGGCTACACCTTC. Encoded protein: CASSLDFTAPYGYTF.

V usage is TRBV20-1 and J usage is TRBJ2-5, with D possibly being TRBD1 or TRBD2 (5 bases each). The CDR3 sequence is 15 residues long. Germline V lookup: CDR1 DFQATT, CDR2 SNEGSKA (reference sequence). The V end lost 0 bases, the J end lost 2 bases, and 13 bases lay between the germline ends. CDR3 region: CSAREWGYLQETQYF. Here the CDR3 DNA reads TGCAGTGCTAGAGAATGGGGGTACTTACAAGAGACCCAGTACTTC.